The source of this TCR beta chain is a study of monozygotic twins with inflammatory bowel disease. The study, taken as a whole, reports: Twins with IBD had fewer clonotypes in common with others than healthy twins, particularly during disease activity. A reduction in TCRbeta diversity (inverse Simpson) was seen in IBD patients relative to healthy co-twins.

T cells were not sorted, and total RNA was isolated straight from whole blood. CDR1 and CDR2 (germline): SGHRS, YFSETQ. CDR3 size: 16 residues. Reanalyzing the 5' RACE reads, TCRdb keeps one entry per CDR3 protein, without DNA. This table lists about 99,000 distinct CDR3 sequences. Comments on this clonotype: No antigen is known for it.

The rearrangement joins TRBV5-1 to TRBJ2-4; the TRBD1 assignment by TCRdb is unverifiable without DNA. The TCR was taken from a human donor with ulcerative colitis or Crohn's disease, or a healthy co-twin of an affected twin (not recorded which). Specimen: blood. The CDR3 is CASSQGTERGKNIQYF.